These 10 T cell receptor beta chains originate from one sample sequenced in a study of blood T cell repertoires in COVID-19. Libraries were prepared by immunoSEQ multiplex PCR; TCRdb keeps only in-frame clonotypes and omits some of them. This sample has 65,000 to 80,000 clones; roughly 82% occur once, and the top ten carry approximately 10%. Sequenced material: peripheral blood. These receptors originate from a man in his forties or fifties with acute or convalescent COVID-19.

V gene TRBV29-1 combines with J gene TRBJ2-1; no firm D call. Germline CDR1 is SQVTM and CDR2 is ANQGSEA. The V and J ends lost 5 bases and 6 bases respectively, with 11 bases between them. The CDR3 is 12 residues long. CDR3: CSVSYSGNEQFF. CDR3 bases: TGCAGCGTTTCCTATTCCGGCAATGAGCAGTTCTTC.

The V call is TRBV7-3, the J call TRBJ2-6; D perhaps matches TRBD1 (5 bases). Trimming shortened V by 4 bases and J by 0 bases, and 13 bases separated the two germline ends. Germline V CDR1 and CDR2: SGHTA, FQGTGA. The CDR3 contains 17 residues. CDR3 nucleotides: TGTGCCAGCAGCTCGACAGCGACCAGCTCTGGGGCCAACGTCCTGACTTTC. The encoded protein is CASSSTATSSGANVLTF.

The rearrangement links TRBV4-2 to TRBJ1-3; D is uncertain. The CDR3 spans 17 residues. Germline values: CDR1 LGHNA, CDR2 YNFKEQ. Deletions cut 1 base from V and 7 bases from J, with 20 bases between. In nucleotides, the CDR3 is TGTGCCAGCAGCCAAGGCGAGGGAGAGAGGAGTTTGAACACCATATATTTT. Its translation is CASSQGEGERSLNTIYF.

This chain uses TRBV7-9 with TRBJ2-3; maybe TRBD1 (7 bases). Germline CDR1 and CDR2: SEHNR and FQNEAQ (reference sequence). The CDR3 contains 14 residues. Trimming left V 5 bases short and J 4 bases short, with 13 bases between. The CDR3 region is CASSHTGEADTQYF. The DNA for the CDR3 is TGTGCCAGCAGCCATACAGGGGAGGCAGATACGCAGTATTTT.

The gene calls are TRBV7-9 and TRBJ1-2, with TRBD1 as a possible D gene (6 bases). The ends were cut back, 3 bases at V and 12 bases at J, with 17 bases in the middle. CDR3 size: 13 residues. The germline CDR1 and CDR2 sequences are SEHNR and FQNEAQ (reference sequence). CDR3 coding DNA: TGTGCCAGCAGCTTCACAGGGTCAGGAGAAAACACCTTC. It codes for CASSFTGSGENTF. Complete variable domain (other parts from reference TRBV7-9 and TRBJ1-2): DTGVSQNPRHKITKRGQNVTFRCDPISEHNRLYWYRQTLGQGPEFLTYFQNEAQLEKSRLLSDRFSAERPKGSFSTLEIQRTEQGDSAMYLCASSFTGSGENTFGSGTRLTVV.

The J gene is TRBJ2-7, the V gene TRBV4-2; the D is unclear. The CDR3 extends over 14 amino acids. Germline CDR1 is LGHNA and CDR2 is YNFKEQ. The V end was cut by 1 base, the J end by 2 bases, with 9 bases between. CDR3: CASSQAGITYEQYF. CDR3 in DNA: TGTGCCAGCAGCCAAGCGGGTATCACCTACGAGCAGTACTTC.

V gene TRBV21-1 combines with J gene TRBJ2-1; the table's D call of TRBD2 was not tested on the DNA. TRBV21-1 is flagged as a pseudogene. The CDR3 extends over 15 amino acids. Written as DNA, the CDR3 is TGTGCCAGCAGCGACCCTAGCGGGTGGGGCAATGAGCAGTTCTTC. This gives the protein CASSDPSGWGNEQFF.

The V and J genes are TRBV6-1 and TRBJ1-2, with 12 nucleotides matching TRBD1. Looked up from germline, CDR1 is MNHNS and CDR2 is SASEGT. Unmatched junction bases numbered 11, after V lost 1 base and J lost 8 bases. This CDR3 spans 17 amino acids. CDR3 nucleotide sequence: TGTGCCAGCAGTGAAGGGACTCCGGGACAGGGGGCGCGGGGCTACACCTTC. Amino acids: CASSEGTPGQGARGYTF.

The V call is TRBV5-6, the J call TRBJ1-5; D gene uncertain. The CDR3 is made up of 16 amino acids. From germline, CDR1 is SGHDT and CDR2 YYEEEE. V was cut by 0 bases and J by 2 bases, with 12 bases left in between. The CDR3: CASSLGQKGGNQPQHF. CDR3 DNA: TGTGCCAGCAGCTTGGGGCAAAAGGGAGGCAATCAGCCCCAGCATTTT.

The genes are TRBV25-1 and TRBJ2-7; 8 positions agree with TRBD2. The germline V gene has CDR1 MGHDK and CDR2 SYGVNS. This CDR3 region has 15 residues. The trim removed 3 bases at V and 5 bases at J, leaving 9 bases unmatched. The CDR3 nucleotides are TGTGCCAGCAGTGACGTCGGGGGGGGACGAAACGAGCAGTACTTC. Its translation: CASSDVGGGRNEQYF.